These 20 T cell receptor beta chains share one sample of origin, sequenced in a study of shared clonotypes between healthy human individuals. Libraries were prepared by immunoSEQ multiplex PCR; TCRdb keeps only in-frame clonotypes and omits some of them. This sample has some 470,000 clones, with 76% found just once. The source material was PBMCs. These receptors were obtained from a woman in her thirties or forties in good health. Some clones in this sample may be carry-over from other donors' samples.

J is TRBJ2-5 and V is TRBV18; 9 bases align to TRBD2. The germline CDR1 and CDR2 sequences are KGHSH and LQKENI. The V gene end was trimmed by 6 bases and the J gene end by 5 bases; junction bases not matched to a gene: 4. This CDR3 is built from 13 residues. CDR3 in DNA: TGTGCCAGCTCGGGGGGACTAGCTGAGACCCAGTACTTC. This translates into CASSGGLAETQYF.

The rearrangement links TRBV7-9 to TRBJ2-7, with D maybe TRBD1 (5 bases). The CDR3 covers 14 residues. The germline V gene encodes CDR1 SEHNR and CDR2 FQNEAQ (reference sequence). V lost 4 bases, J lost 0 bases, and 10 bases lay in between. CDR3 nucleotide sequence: TGTGCCAGCAGCTCGACAGTGTCCTCCTACGAGCAGTACTTC. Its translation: CASSSTVSSYEQYF. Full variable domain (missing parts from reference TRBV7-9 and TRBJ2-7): DTGVSQNPRHKITKRGQNVTFRCDPISEHNRLYWYRQTLGQGPEFLTYFQNEAQLEKSRLLSDRFSAERPKGSFSTLEIQRTEQGDSAMYLCASSSTVSSYEQYFGPGTRLTVT.

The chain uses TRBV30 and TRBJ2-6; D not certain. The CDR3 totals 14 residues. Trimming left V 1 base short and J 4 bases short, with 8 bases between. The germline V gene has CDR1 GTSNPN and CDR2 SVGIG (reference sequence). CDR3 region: CAWSGGFGANVLTF. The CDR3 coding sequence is TGTGCCTGGAGTGGTGGGTTCGGGGCCAACGTCCTGACTTTC.

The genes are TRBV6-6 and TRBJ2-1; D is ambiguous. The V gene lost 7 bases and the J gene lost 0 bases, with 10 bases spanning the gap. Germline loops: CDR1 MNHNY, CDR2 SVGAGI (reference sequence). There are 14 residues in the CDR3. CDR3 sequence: CASTNGASYNEQFF. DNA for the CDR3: TGTGCCAGCACCAACGGCGCCTCCTACAATGAGCAGTTCTTC.

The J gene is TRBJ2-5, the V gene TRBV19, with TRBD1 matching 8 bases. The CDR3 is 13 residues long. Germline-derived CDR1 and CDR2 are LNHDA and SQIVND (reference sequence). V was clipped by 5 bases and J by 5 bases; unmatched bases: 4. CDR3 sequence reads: CASSSRGLETQYF. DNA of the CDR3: TGTGCCAGTAGTTCCAGGGGGCTGGAGACCCAGTACTTC.

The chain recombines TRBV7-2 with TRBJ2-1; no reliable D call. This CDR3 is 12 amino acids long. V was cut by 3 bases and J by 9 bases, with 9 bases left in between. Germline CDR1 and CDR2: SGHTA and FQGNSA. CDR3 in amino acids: CASSFTIAEQFF. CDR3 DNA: TGTGCCAGCAGCTTTACTATCGCTGAGCAGTTCTTC.

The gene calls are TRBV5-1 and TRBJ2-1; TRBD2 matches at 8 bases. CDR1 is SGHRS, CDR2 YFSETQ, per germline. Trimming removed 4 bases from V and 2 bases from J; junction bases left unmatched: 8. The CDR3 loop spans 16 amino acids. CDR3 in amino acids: CASSGVAGFAYNEQFF. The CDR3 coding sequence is TGCGCCAGCAGCGGGGTAGCGGGATTCGCCTACAATGAGCAGTTCTTC.

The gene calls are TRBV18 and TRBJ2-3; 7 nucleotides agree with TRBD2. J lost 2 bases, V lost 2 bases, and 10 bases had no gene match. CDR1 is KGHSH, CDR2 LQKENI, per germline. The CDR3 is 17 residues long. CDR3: CASSPRLALGTTDTQYF. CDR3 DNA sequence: TGTGCCAGCTCACCAAGACTAGCCTTAGGAACCACAGATACGCAGTATTTT.

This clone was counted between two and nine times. The CDR3 spells CASSLEGTATNEQFF. CDR3 bases: TGTGCCAGCAGCTTAGAAGGGACAGCCACGAATGAGCAGTTCTTC. The chain joins TRBV11-1 to TRBJ2-1; 7 bases agree with TRBD1. Germline trimming cut 1 base from V and 7 bases from J; bases unmatched to any gene: 7. The germline V gene has CDR1 SGHAT and CDR2 FQDESV (reference sequence). This CDR3 contains 15 residues.

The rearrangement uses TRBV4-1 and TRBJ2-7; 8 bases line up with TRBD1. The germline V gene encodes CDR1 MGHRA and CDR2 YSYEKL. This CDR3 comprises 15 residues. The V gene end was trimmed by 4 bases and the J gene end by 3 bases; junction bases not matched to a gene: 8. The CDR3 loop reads CASSLLGQGRYEQYF. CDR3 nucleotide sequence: TGCGCCAGCAGCCTCCTCGGACAGGGACGCTACGAGCAGTACTTC.

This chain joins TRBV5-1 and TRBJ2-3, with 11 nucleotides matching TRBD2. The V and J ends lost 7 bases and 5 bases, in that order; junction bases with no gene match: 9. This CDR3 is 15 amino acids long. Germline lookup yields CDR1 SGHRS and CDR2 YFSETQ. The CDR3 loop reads CASRLAGGGGDTQYF. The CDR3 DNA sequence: TGCGCCAGCCGCCTAGCGGGGGGAGGTGGAGATACGCAGTATTTT. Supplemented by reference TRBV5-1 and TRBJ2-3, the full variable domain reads KAGVTQTPRYLIKTRGQQVTLSCSPISGHRSVSWYQQTPGQGLQFLFEYFSETQRNKGNFPGRFSGRQFSNSRSEMNVSTLELGDSALYLCASRLAGGGGDTQYFGPGTRLTVL.

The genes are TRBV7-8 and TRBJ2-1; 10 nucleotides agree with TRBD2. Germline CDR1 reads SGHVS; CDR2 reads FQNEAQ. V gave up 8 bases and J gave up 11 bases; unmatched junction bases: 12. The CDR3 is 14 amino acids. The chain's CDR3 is CASGWTSGDVKQFF. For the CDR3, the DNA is TGTGCCAGCGGCTGGACTAGCGGCGACGTCAAGCAGTTCTTC.

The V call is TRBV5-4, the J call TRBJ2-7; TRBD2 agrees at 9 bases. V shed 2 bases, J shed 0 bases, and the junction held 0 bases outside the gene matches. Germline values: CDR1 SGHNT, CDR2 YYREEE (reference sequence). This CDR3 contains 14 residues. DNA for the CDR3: TGTGCCAGCAGCTTAGCGGGAGGCTCCTACGAGCAGTACTTC. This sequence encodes CASSLAGGSYEQYF.

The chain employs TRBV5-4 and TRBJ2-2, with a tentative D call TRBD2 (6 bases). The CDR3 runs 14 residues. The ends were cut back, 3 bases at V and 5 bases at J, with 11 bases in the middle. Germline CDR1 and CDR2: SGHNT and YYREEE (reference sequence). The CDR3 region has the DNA TGTGCCAGCAGCTCCGGGAGTTCGACCGGGGAGCTGTTTTTT. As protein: CASSSGSSTGELFF.

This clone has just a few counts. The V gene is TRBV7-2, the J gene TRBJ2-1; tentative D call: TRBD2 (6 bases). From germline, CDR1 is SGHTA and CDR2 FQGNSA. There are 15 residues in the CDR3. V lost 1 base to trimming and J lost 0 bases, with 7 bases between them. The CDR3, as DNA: TGTGCCAGCAGCTTAGACGGGAGCTCCTACAATGAGCAGTTCTTC. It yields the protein CASSLDGSSYNEQFF.

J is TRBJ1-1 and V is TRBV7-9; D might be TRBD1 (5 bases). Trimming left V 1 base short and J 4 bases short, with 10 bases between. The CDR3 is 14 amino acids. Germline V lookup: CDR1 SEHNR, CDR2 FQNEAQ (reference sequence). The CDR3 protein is CASSLVYGGTEAFF. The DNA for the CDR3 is TGTGCCAGCAGCTTAGTGTACGGGGGCACTGAAGCTTTCTTT.

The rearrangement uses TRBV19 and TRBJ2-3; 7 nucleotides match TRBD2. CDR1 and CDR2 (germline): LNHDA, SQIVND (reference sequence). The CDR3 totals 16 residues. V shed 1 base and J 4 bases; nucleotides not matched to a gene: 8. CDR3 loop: CASSIGGGRGADTQYF. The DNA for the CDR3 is TGTGCCAGTAGTATAGGGGGCGGGAGAGGTGCAGATACGCAGTATTTT.

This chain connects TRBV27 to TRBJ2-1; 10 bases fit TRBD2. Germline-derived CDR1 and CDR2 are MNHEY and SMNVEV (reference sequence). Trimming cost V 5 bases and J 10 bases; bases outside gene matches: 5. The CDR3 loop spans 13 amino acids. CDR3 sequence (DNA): TGTGCCAGCAGTCTCCGGACTAGCGGAGAGCAGTTCTTC. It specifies CASSLRTSGEQFF.

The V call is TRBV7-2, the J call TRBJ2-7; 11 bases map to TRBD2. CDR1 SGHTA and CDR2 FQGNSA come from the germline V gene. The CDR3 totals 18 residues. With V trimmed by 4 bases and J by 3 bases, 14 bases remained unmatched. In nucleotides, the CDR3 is TGTGCCAGCAGCTCCTCCCAGGGACTAGCGGTACCTAGCTACGAGCAGTACTTC. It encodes CASSSSQGLAVPSYEQYF.

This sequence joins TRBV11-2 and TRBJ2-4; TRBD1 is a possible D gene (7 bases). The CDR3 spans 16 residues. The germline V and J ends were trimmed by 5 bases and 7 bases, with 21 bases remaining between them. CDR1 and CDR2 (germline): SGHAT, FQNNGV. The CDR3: CASSQTGAGIINIQYF. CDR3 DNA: TGTGCCAGCAGCCAAACAGGGGCGGGAATCATCAACATTCAGTACTTC.